A single sample gave rise to the 9 T cell receptor beta chains below, sequenced in a study of Ad26.COV2.S vaccination and SARS-CoV-2 variants. Sequencing used immunoSEQ multiplex PCR; TCRdb keeps in-frame clones, though not all of them. There are 350,000 to 450,000 clones in the sample; about nine tenths occur only once, and 1.5% to 2% lies in the top ten. The treatment was: around 19 received Ad26.COV2.S at low or high dose, single or two shots; 5 received placebo; per-sample allocation not given. Collection of samples fell on day 63 after the first vaccine or placebo injection. This sample comprised peripheral blood, obtained in a trial of Ad26.COV2.S vaccine versus placebo. The receptors come from a person aged 18 to 59 who received the Ad26.COV2.S COVID-19 vaccine or a placebo.

The chain joins TRBV12-3 or TRBV12-4 to TRBJ2-5; the D gene is possibly TRBD1 (5 bases). Trimming shortened V by 9 bases and J by 4 bases, and 15 bases separated the two germline ends. The CDR3 runs to 13 residues. The CDR3 DNA sequence: TGTGCCAGTAGGCAGGGCTTGGGAGAGACCCAGTACTTC. The encoded protein is CASRQGLGETQYF.

The chain couples TRBV5-1 to TRBJ2-7; 7 nucleotides agree with TRBD1. In germline, CDR1 is SGHRS, CDR2 YFSETQ. The CDR3 sequence is 15 residues long. V lost 3 bases, J lost 0 bases, and 6 bases stayed unmatched. The CDR3 DNA is TGCGCCAGCAGCTCCGAGACAGGGCCCTCCTACGAGCAGTACTTC. Residues: CASSSETGPSYEQYF.

V is TRBV14 and J is TRBJ1-3; D unresolved. V lost 3 bases to trimming and J lost 2 bases, with 5 bases between them. CDR1 and CDR2 (germline): SGHDN, FVKESK. The CDR3 sequence is 13 residues long. Here the CDR3 reads CASSQPPGNTIYF. The CDR3 DNA is TGTGCCAGCAGCCAGCCCCCTGGAAACACCATATATTTT.

The chain has TRBV18 and TRBJ2-7, with 8 bases matching TRBD1. Germline CDR1 KGHSH, CDR2 LQKENI. Trimming cost V 3 bases and J 6 bases; bases outside gene matches: 4. This CDR3 has 13 amino acids. The CDR3 DNA follows: TGTGCCAGCTCACCCCTACAGGGGGGCGAGCAGTACTTC. It codes for CASSPLQGGEQYF.

The V gene is TRBV6-5, the J gene TRBJ2-7, with TRBD2 matching over 7 bases. Per germline, CDR1 MNHEY and CDR2 SVGAGI. V trimming: 9 bases; J trimming: 2 bases; junction bases outside the gene matches: 7. This CDR3 contains 13 residues. CDR3 DNA sequence: TGTGCCAGTGGGGGGGGGATGGCCTACGAGCAGTACTTC. The encoded protein is CASGGGMAYEQYF.

The J gene is TRBJ2-7, the V gene TRBV19; D is uncertain. Per the germline V gene, CDR1 is LNHDA and CDR2 is SQIVND (reference sequence). This CDR3 contains 15 residues. The V end lost 5 bases, the J end lost 5 bases, and 19 bases lay between the germline ends. CDR3 amino acids: CASSPQRMVQDEQYF. The CDR3 DNA reads as TGTGCCAGTAGTCCGCAGAGGATGGTTCAGGACGAGCAGTACTTC. The full variable domain, completed using reference TRBV19 and TRBJ2-7, is DGGITQSPKYLFRKEGQNVTLSCEQNLNHDAMYWYRQDPGQGLRLIYYSQIVNDFQKGDIAEGYSVSREKKESFPLTVTSAQKNPTAFYLCASSPQRMVQDEQYFGPGTRLTVT.

V usage is TRBV5-1 and J usage is TRBJ2-5; maybe TRBD1 (5 bases). In germline, CDR1 is SGHRS, CDR2 YFSETQ. The CDR3 consists of 14 residues. V was cut by 9 bases and J by 2 bases, with 17 bases left in between. CDR3 DNA: TGCGCCACCCGCAGGGCAGGACAACAAGAGACCCAGTACTTC. Translating it yields CATRRAGQQETQYF.

The rearrangement uses TRBV7-8 and TRBJ2-5, with 8 nucleotides matching TRBD2. The CDR3 loop spans 18 amino acids. After removal of 4 bases from V and 7 bases from J, the junction contained 20 bases not matched to a gene. Germline V gene sequence: CDR1 SGHVS, CDR2 FQNEAQ. The CDR3 region is CASSSTGGAGARDLTQYF. Here the CDR3 DNA reads TGTGCCAGCAGCTCAACAGGTGGAGCGGGGGCAAGAGATTTGACCCAGTACTTC.

V gene TRBV27 combines with J gene TRBJ2-7, with TRBD2 matching over 10 bases. This CDR3 is built from 14 residues. Germline V gene sequence: CDR1 MNHEY, CDR2 SMNVEV (reference sequence). J was trimmed by 0 bases and V by 5 bases; bases with no gene match: 1. CDR3 bases: TGTGCCAGCAGTATAGCGGGGGGCTCCTACGAGCAGTACTTC. Translated, it gives CASSIAGGSYEQYF.